A selection of T cell receptor beta chains follows, all from one sample in a study of cytomegalovirus exposure and HLA in healthy donors. The protocol was immunoSEQ multiplex PCR, while the TCRdb copy is restricted to in-frame clones and leaves out a portion. The sample holds about 200,000 clones, 70% to 85% seen once. Sequencing was carried out using PBMCs. The receptors were gathered from a woman in her twenties or thirties in good health and CMV-seropositive. The CDR3 runs from the conserved cysteine through the conserved F or W. A D gene is named only where the DNA matches it firmly. Clone sizes are given selectively: once, few, many, or a class where the clone is expanded.

TRBJ2-2	NA	TRBV6-4	NA	CASSDSSGNTGELFF	TGTGCCAGCAGTGACTCTAGCGGGAACACCGGGGAGCTGTTTTTT
TRBJ2-5	NA	TRBV28	TRBD1	CASSPGQGVDQYF	TGTGCCAGCAGTCCGGGACAGGGGGTCGACCAGTACTTC
TRBJ1-2	NA	TRBV11-2	NA	CASSLGTAKNYGYTF	TGTGCCAGCAGCTTAGGGACAGCAAAGAACTATGGCTACACCTTC
TRBJ2-7	NA	TRBV5-8	NA	CASSRQGTSYEQYF	TGTGCCAGCAGCCGGCAGGGTACTTCCTACGAGCAGTACTTC
TRBJ1-5	NA	TRBV28	NA	CASSLRGVGNQPQHF	TGTGCCAGCAGCCTCAGGGGTGTAGGCAATCAGCCCCAGCATTTT
TRBJ2-3	NA	TRBV4-1	NA	CASSQDWASTDTQYF	TGCGCCAGCAGCCAAGATTGGGCGAGCACAGATACGCAGTATTTT
TRBJ2-1	NA	TRBV9	TRBD2	CASSVEASGRALNEQFF	TGTGCCAGCAGCGTAGAGGCTAGCGGGAGGGCCTTGAATGAGCAGTTCTTC
TRBJ2-7	NA	TRBV28	NA	CASRGVAGGSYEQYF	TGTGCCAGCAGGGGCGTGGCAGGCGGGTCCTACGAGCAGTACTTC
TRBJ2-5	NA	TRBV2	TRBD1	CASSDPSERGQETQYF	TGTGCCAGCAGTGACCCCTCAGAGAGGGGGCAGGAGACCCAGTACTTC
TRBJ1-2	NA	TRBV5-6	TRBD1	CASSTGQDPTF	TGTGCCAGCAGCACGGGACAGGATCCAACCTTC
TRBJ2-7	NA	TRBV28	TRBD2	CASSQPGTSGSYEQYF	TGTGCCAGCAGTCAACCCGGGACTAGCGGGAGTTACGAGCAGTACTTC
TRBJ2-2	NA	TRBV27	TRBD2	CASSPLAGTTTGELFF	TGTGCCAGCAGTCCGTTAGCGGGAACCACGACCGGGGAGCTGTTTTTT
TRBJ1-4	once	TRBV2	TRBD1	CASKTGGSNEKLFF	TGTGCCAGCAAAACAGGGGGTTCTAATGAAAAACTGTTTTTT
TRBJ1-2	NA	TRBV28	NA	CASSPGLMVYGYTF	TGTGCCAGCAGTCCAGGGTTGATGGTATATGGCTACACCTTC
TRBJ1-1	NA	TRBV29-1	NA	CSVGRRGGTEAFF	TGCAGCGTTGGTAGGCGGGGGGGGACCGAAGCTTTCTTT
TRBJ2-7	NA	TRBV25-1	NA	CASSEHPRLSGNFYEQYF	TGTGCCAGCAGTGAACACCCCCGTCTTTCGGGAAACTTCTACGAGCAGTACTTC
TRBJ2-5	NA	TRBV7-2	NA	CASSAWGLQETQYF	TGTGCCAGCAGCGCATGGGGACTTCAAGAGACCCAGTACTTC
TRBJ2-5	NA	TRBV20-1	TRBD2	CSANGRETQYF	TGCAGTGCTAACGGGAGGGAGACCCAGTACTTC
TRBJ2-7	NA	TRBV29-1	NA	CSVDYGDSYEQYF	TGCAGCGTTGACTACGGAGACTCCTACGAGCAGTACTTC
TRBJ1-1	NA	TRBV6-1	TRBD1	CASSEQGRGRGAEAFF	TGTGCCAGCAGTGAACAGGGCAGGGGGCGCGGAGCTGAAGCTTTCTTT
TRBJ1-1	NA	TRBV29-1	NA	CSVEHTREAFF	TGCAGCGTTGAACACACCCGTGAAGCTTTCTTT
TRBJ1-3	NA	TRBV15	NA	CATSRERNRGNTIYF	TGTGCCACCAGCAGAGAGAGGAATCGTGGAAACACCATATATTTT
TRBJ2-1	NA	TRBV19	NA	CASTPMAGSYNEQFF	TGTGCCAGTACCCCTATGGCGGGATCCTACAATGAGCAGTTCTTC
TRBJ2-3	NA	TRBV6-5	TRBD2	CASSYGAGGRTDTQYF	TGTGCCAGCAGTTACGGAGCGGGAGGTCGCACAGATACGCAGTATTTT
TRBJ1-2	NA	TRBV2	NA	CASLRQTTNYGYTF	TGTGCCAGCCTACGACAGACCACTAACTATGGCTACACCTTC
TRBJ1-1	few	TRBV19	TRBD1	CASRPRQGLVGAFF	TGTGCCAGTAGACCTCGACAGGGACTAGTGGGGGCTTTCTTT
TRBJ1-3	few	TRBV12-5	TRBD1	CASGYRGPGNTIYF	TGTGCTAGTGGTTACAGGGGGCCTGGAAACACCATATATTTT
TRBJ1-1	NA	TRBV14	NA	CASSHLGTGIFRAFF	TGTGCCAGCAGCCATTTAGGAACAGGTATTTTTCGGGCTTTCTTT
TRBJ1-2	NA	TRBV29-1	NA	CSGSSDHGYTF	TGCAGCGGGTCTTCAGATCATGGCTACACCTTC
TRBJ1-2	once	TRBV11-2	NA	CASSLGWGGGGYTF	TGTGCCAGCAGCTTAGGTTGGGGTGGAGGAGGCTACACCTTC
TRBJ2-7	once	TRBV5-1	TRBD1	CASSWGTGNREQYF	TGCGCCAGCAGCTGGGGGACAGGGAATAGGGAGCAGTACTTC
TRBJ2-7	NA	TRBV6-6	NA	CASSWDTSYEQYF	TGTGCCAGCAGTTGGGACACCTCCTACGAGCAGTACTTC
TRBJ1-5	NA	TRBV19	TRBD1	CASSTQGAGQPQHF	TGTGCCAGTAGTACACAGGGGGCAGGGCAGCCCCAGCATTTT
TRBJ2-1	NA	TRBV2	TRBD2	CASSRLTSGHNEQFF	TGTGCCAGCAGTCGCTTGACTAGCGGCCACAATGAGCAGTTCTTC
TRBJ1-1	NA	TRBV5-1	TRBD1	CASSLGPTGGGTEAFF	TGCGCCAGCAGCTTAGGACCGACAGGGGGCGGCACTGAAGCTTTCTTT
TRBJ1-1	NA	TRBV6-1	NA	CASKMTENTEAFF	TGTGCCAGCAAGATGACAGAGAACACTGAAGCTTTCTTT
TRBJ1-2	few	TRBV29-1	NA	CSVLRADNGYTF	TGCAGCGTTTTAAGGGCGGACAATGGCTACACCTTC